The T cell receptor beta chain described here comes from a study of blood T cell repertoires in COVID-19. This table comes from immunoSEQ multiplex PCR, and its TCRdb copy is limited to in-frame clones, with some not included. In the table there are about 140,000 clones, less than 85% of which are singletons. This receptor was obtained from a woman in her late teens or twenties who had been exposed to COVID-19. Sample: PBMCs or T cells enriched from blood (not recorded which).

CDR3 bases: TGTGCCAGCAGTTACGGGGCTTACATGAACACTGAAGCTTTCTTT. Protein: CASSYGAYMNTEAFF. The rearrangement joins TRBV6-5 to TRBJ1-1, with a possible D match to TRBD1 (5 bases). The ends were cut back, 2 bases at V and 0 bases at J, with 10 bases in the middle. Germline CDR1 is MNHEY and CDR2 is SVGAGI. This CDR3 spans 15 amino acids.